The 2 T cell receptor beta chains reported below all come from one sample, sequenced in a study of shared T cell receptors in the human thymus. TCRdb's table, derived via immunoSEQ multiplex PCR, lists solely in-frame clones and lacks some. The table records hundreds of thousands of clones, about 89% of them present only once. The sample also formed part of further work on human thymus T cells.

Input material: thymocytes. These receptors were obtained from a boy under three years old with a congenital heart defect.

The table lists this clone with a few counts. The V gene is TRBV19, the J gene TRBJ2-3, with TRBD1 matching 7 bases. Looked up from germline, CDR1 is LNHDA and CDR2 is SQIVND (reference sequence). The CDR3 is 16 amino acids. V was pared by 11 bases and J by 2 bases, with 16 bases of the junction left unmatched. This CDR3 is CASTGSHSYHTDTQYF. For the CDR3, the DNA is TGTGCCTCGACAGGGTCACACTCATACCACACAGATACGCAGTATTTT.

The chain has TRBV27 and TRBJ1-2, with 8 nucleotides matching TRBD1. The CDR3 covers 13 residues. The V gene end was trimmed by 6 bases and the J gene end by 2 bases; junction bases not matched to a gene: 2. The germline gives CDR1 MNHEY, CDR2 SMNVEV (reference sequence). The CDR3 nucleotides read TGTGCCAGCAGCAGGACAGGGAACTATGGCTACACCTTC. Protein sequence: CASSRTGNYGYTF.